Included here is one T cell receptor (beta chain) sequence, with context. Its antigen is still unknown. These data belong to a study of Graves' ophthalmopathy and Graves' hyperthyroidism. Germline V gene sequence: CDR1 KGHDR, CDR2 SFDVKD. The V gene end was trimmed by 3 bases and the J gene end by 5 bases; junction bases not matched to a gene: 9. This CDR3 contains 17 residues. TCR beta CDR3 regions were amplified from RNA transcripts. Amplification began with first-round RT-PCR using HTBI primers, then second-round multiplex PCR was performed. MiXCR, applied by TCRdb to the multiplex PCR reads, yields one record per CDR3 protein. Of 300,000 to 450,000 distinct CDR3 sequences listed, about 18% are singletons. A follow-up of 18 months without ophthalmopathy meant that hyperthyroidism was stable. Diagnostic conclusions were grounded in clinical symptoms, serum thyroxine, TRAb, thyroid ultrasound and orbital computed tomography.

Study-level points and caveats: The study's model predicted ophthalmopathy progression at about 71% sensitivity and about 72% specificity. Appearing in blood as well were most expanded thyroid clonotypes above 0.001 frequency.

Input material: peripheral blood. The clonotype originates from an adult woman with stable Graves' hyperthyroidism. This rearrangement joins TRBV24-1 to TRBJ2-5, with TRBD2 identical over 12 bases. CDR3 sequence reads: CATSDGASGRARETQYF. CDR3 sequence (DNA): TGTGCCACCAGTGATGGGGCTAGCGGGAGGGCCAGGGAGACCCAGTACTTC.